This TCR beta chain appears in the sequencing data of a study of PD-1 blockade in classical Hodgkin lymphoma. Whole-study context: Nivolumab was administered to patients intravenously at 3 mg/kg every 2 weeks.

Each patient relapsed following autologous stem cell transplantation, and prior brentuximab vedotin exposure differed. This clone was observed many times. What it recognizes is unknown. General study findings and limits: There was a significant rise in CD4+ TCR diversity by C4D1, with no such rise for CD8+. Newly diagnosed patients were said to have less baseline TCR diversity than healthy donors did.

Clones were sequenced by immunoSEQ multiplex PCR, and TCRdb holds only the in-frame ones, with some missing. Of 49,000 or so clones listed, roughly 80% were seen once; the top ten hold about 20%. The receptor was isolated from a human donor with classical Hodgkin lymphoma. Specimen: peripheral blood mononuclear cells (PBMCs), collected before the second cycle of nivolumab.

CDR3 coding DNA: TGTGCCAGCAGTTTTGAAATGGATTCACCCCTCCACTTT. Translation: CASSFEMDSPLHF. The V call is TRBV7-9, the J call TRBJ1-6; no clear D gene. The CDR3 is 13 residues long. Per germline, CDR1 SEHNR and CDR2 FQNEAQ (reference sequence). With 6 bases removed from V and 8 bases from J, the gap between germline ends came to 11 bases.